This T cell receptor beta chain was found in a study of CD8 T cells in ankylosing spondylitis (TCRdb year 2017). Context from the whole study: The study profiled T cell receptor beta repertoires in healthy donors and ankylosing spondylitis patients to find disease-linked TCR variants. The whole study cohort included some 100 healthy donors and 25 or so ankylosing spondylitis patients. Peripheral blood samples were taken, and synovial fluid was additionally collected from ankylosing spondylitis patients. The paper's findings and limits, for the study overall: A TCR beta motif made up of under ten highly homologous amino acid variants appeared to be characteristic of blood from ankylosing spondylitis patients. Some motif variants were previously reported in synovial fluid and blood of reactive arthritis patients, suggesting common disease-initiation mechanisms. The disease-linked clones were reported as significantly enriched in matched synovial fluid samples from ankylosing spondylitis patients. A CD8+ phenotype was shown by the disease-linked clones, which were found at relatively low frequencies in peripheral blood.

Instrument on record: Illumina HiSeq 2500. TCR beta libraries were prepared by quantitative 5'-RACE with molecular barcodes. Under the source paper's analysis protocol: To identify disease-linked TCR variants, a new computational method was used, one built on a probabilistic model of VDJ rearrangement. TCRdb reprocessing: public reads trimmed at Q25 with fastp, clones called with MiXCR, in-frame beta chains kept. Every distinct CDR3 protein forms one entry, paired with its most common genes and DNA. For this entry, the V and J calls and clone size follow TCRdb and not the study's own pipeline. This sample lists around 75,000 distinct CDR3 sequences; over 4% were detected once. The top ten hold roughly 2.3% of the sample. A word on this clonotype: Its specific antigen is unknown. A read error may produce the germline difference seen at one junction end.

CDR1 is given as DFQATT and CDR2 as SNEGSKA, both from the germline V gene (reference sequence). The CDR3 runs 17 amino acids, cysteine and phenylalanine included. Solely the CDR3 DNA is kept, with 51 bases framed from the first base. Material for sequencing was blood, either unsorted or a sorted T cell fraction (not recorded which). The sequence derives from a male donor with ankylosing spondylitis or in good health (not recorded which). This chain joins TRBV20-1 to TRBJ2-3; 15 nucleotides in the junction match TRBD2. The CDR3 loop reads CCAPGLAGGGGTDTQYF. The DNA sequence is as follows: TGCTGTGCTCCGGGACTAGCGGGGGGCGGGGGCACAGATACGCAGTATTTT.